This TCR beta chain is from a study of T-cell reconstitution after alpha-beta-depleted transplantation in children. The V and J ends lost 2 bases and 3 bases respectively, with 11 bases between them. In germline, CDR1 is SGHVS, CDR2 FQNEAQ. CDR3 length: 15 residues. The TCRbeta library incorporated unique molecular identifiers. MiXCR was run by TCRdb on the PCR reads, yielding one entry per CDR3 protein. The sample shows about 20,000 distinct CDR3 sequences, 10% to 15% of them seen only once. This clonotype was observed many times. The sequencing here drew on PBMCs, mostly from graft donor cells, taken 60 days after TCRalphabeta/CD19-depleted stem cell transplant. The TCR originated in a female patient aged 2 to 10 who had a stem cell transplant for congenital amegakaryocytic thrombocytopenia, so the T cells may come from the graft donor. The chain recombines TRBV7-8 with TRBJ1-5; D is possibly TRBD1 (5 bases). The CDR3 sequence is CASSLTDSYNQPQHF. CDR3 in DNA: TGTGCCAGCAGCTTAACTGACAGCTACAATCAGCCCCAGCATTTT.